This TCR beta chain was documented in a study of a mutant IDH1 vaccine in newly diagnosed glioma. Study as a whole: Commencement of vaccination occurred 4-6 weeks following radiotherapy alone, or concurrently with temozolomide cycles. The therapy given earlier, which was standard therapy, consisted of radiotherapy, temozolomide, or both, and most of the patients received both. Notes on the study in general: It seemed that pseudoprogression was not linked to changes in the top peripheral T cell clonotypes.

Time point: week 11, during vaccination. Alongside topical imiquimod, each dose of vaccine comprised 300 ug of mutant IDH1 20-mer peptide. There were new WHO grade 3 or 4 astrocytomas in the donors, and these were IDH1-mutant and ATRX-lost. TCRdb's copy holds only in-frame clones and misses some; the assay was immunoSEQ multiplex PCR. The sample shows some 120,000 clones, about 82% of them seen only once. For this clone: The target antigen is unknown.

V lost 4 bases to trimming and J lost 7 bases, with 11 bases between them. The CDR3 runs 13 residues. CDR1 and CDR2 (germline): SEHNR, FQNEAQ (reference sequence). This specimen consisted of PBMCs, obtained from a glioma patient whose treatment included an IDH1 peptide vaccine. The source is a man aged 40-50 years with glioma. The chain carries TRBV7-9 and TRBJ1-5, with D maybe TRBD1 (5 bases). CDR3 amino acids: CASSSPEGQPQHF. As DNA, the CDR3 is TGTGCCAGCAGCTCACCAGAGGGGCAGCCCCAGCATTTT.